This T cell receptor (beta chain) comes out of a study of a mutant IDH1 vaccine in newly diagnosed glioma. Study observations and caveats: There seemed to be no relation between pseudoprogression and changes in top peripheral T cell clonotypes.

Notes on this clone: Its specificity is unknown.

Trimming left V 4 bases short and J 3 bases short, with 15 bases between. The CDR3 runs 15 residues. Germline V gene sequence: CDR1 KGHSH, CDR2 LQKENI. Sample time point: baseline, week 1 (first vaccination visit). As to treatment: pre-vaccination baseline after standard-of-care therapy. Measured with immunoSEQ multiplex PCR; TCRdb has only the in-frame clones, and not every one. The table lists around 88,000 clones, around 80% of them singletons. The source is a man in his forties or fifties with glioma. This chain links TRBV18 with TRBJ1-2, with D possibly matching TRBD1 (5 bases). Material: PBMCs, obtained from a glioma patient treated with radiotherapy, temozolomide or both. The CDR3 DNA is TGTGCCAGCTCACGCGACCACCAGGGCGACTATGGCTACACCTTC. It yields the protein CASSRDHQGDYGYTF.